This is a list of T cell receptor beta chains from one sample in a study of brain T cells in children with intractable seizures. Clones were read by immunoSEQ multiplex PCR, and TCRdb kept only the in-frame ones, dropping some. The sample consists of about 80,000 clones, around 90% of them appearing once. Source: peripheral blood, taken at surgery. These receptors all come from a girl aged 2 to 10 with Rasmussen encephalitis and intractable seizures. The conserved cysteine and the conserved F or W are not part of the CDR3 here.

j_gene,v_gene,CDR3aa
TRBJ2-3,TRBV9,ASSAPKGHTTDTQY
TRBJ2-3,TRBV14,ASSLSTDTQY
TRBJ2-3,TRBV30,AWSAVGDTQY
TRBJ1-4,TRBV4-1,ASSLPDTGFDEKLF
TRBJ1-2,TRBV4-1,ASSQGEGYGYT
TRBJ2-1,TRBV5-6,ASSPPLADNEQF
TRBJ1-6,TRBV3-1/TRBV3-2,ASSHRDRGGSPLH
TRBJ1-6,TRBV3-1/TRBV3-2,ASSSKQNSPLH
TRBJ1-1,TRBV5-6,ASSLWWGTEAF
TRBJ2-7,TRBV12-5,ASGHQGLAGAYYYEQY
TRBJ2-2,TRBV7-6,ASSLSGTGELF
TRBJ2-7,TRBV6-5,ASGLAGGGEQY
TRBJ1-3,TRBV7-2,ASSLVSSSGNTIY
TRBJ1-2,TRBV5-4,ASSLVGENYGYT
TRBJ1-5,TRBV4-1,ASSILQTSQPQH
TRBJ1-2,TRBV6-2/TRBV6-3,ASSDSTLYGYT
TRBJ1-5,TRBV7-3,ASSLAGDQPQH
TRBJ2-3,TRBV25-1,ASSDREGLGDTQY
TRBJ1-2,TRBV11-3,ASSGYGGNGYT
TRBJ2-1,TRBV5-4,ASSLGVANEQF
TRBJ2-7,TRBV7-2,ASSLVGVGEQY
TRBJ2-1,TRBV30,AWSGGGYNEQF
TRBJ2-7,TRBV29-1,SVGEGPTLEQY
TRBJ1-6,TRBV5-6,ASSLRKGQGIVSPLH
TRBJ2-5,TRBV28,ASSLGQKETQY
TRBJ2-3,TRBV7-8,ASSLPGRAGADTQY
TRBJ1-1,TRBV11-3,ASSFAEGTEAF
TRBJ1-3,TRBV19,ASMDLFSGNTIY
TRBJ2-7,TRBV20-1,SASIGTGFYEQY
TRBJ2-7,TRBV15,ATSRDRRYEQY
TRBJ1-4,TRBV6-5,ASSSPGANEKLF
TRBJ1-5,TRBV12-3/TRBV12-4,ASSTRGNQPQH
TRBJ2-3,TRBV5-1,ASSLGYTQY
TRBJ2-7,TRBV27,ASSLWGKSYEQY
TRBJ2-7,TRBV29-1,SVAKGDEQY
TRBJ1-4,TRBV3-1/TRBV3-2,ASSPYTTNEKLF
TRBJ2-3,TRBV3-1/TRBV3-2,ASSPGAGGGDTQY
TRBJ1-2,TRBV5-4,ASSLAGQPPYGYT
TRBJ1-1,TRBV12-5,ASGPGRGAF
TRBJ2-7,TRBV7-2,ASSLDRSGGYEQY
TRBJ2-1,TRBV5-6,ASRGGRMYNEQF
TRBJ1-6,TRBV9,ASSVAWDRNNSPLH